This T cell receptor (beta chain) was retrieved from a study of T cells after yellow fever vaccination. There are a few counts of this clonotype. 5'RACE template switching produced TCR cDNA carrying a universal primer site and UMIs. TCRdb analysed the 5' RACE reads with MiXCR anew, one entry per CDR3 protein. The table lists approximately 160,000 distinct CDR3 sequences, roughly 8.8% of them singletons. This CDR3 contains 13 residues. Germline V CDR1 and CDR2: MNHEY, SVGAGI. The ends were cut back, 7 bases at V and 5 bases at J, with 13 bases in the middle. Source: CD8+ T cells sorted from PBMCs, taken 45 days after the yellow fever booster vaccination. The chain uses TRBV6-5 and TRBJ2-3; unclear D gene. The TCR sequence derives from a man younger than 35 who received the YFV17D yellow fever vaccine. The CDR3 bases are TGTGCCAGCACCGAACCCAACGTAGATACGCAGTATTTT. It encodes CASTEPNVDTQYF.